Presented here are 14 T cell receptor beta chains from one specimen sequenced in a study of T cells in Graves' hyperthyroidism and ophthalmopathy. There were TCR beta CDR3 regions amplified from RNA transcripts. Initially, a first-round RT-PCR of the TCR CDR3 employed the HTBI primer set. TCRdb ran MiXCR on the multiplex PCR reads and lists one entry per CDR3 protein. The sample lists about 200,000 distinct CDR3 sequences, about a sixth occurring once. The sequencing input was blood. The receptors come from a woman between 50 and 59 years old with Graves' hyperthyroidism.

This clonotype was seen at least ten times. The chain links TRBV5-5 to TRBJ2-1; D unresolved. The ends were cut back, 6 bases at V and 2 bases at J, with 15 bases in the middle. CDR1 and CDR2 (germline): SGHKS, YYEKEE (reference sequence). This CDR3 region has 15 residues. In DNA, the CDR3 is TGTGCCAGCACTAGTTTGGTTAGCACCTACAATGAGCAGTTCTTC. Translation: CASTSLVSTYNEQFF. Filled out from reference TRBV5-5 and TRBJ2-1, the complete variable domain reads DAGVTQSPTHLIKTRGQQVTLRCSPISGHKSVSWYQQVLGQGPQFIFQYYEKEERGRGNFPDRFSARQFPNYSSELNVNALLLGDSALYLCASTSLVSTYNEQFFGPGTRLTVL.

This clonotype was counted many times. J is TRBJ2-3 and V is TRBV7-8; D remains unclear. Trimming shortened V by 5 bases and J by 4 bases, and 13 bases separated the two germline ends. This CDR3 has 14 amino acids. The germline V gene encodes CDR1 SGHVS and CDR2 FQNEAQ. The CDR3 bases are TGTGCCAGCAGCCCCTTTAACACGGCAGATACGCAGTATTTT. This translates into CASSPFNTADTQYF.

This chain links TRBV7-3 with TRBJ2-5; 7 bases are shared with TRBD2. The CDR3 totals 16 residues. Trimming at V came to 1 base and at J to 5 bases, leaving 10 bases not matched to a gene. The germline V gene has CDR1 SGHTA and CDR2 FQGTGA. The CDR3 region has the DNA TGTGCCAGCAGCTTAAAGGGCGGGAGCCCCCGGGAGACCCAGTACTTC. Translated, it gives CASSLKGGSPRETQYF.

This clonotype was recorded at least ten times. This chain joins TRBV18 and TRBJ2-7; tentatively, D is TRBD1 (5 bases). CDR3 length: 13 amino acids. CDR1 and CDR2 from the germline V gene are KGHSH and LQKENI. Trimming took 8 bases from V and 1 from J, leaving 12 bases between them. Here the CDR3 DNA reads TGTGCCAGCAGCCCTAGGACATCCTACGAGCAGTACTTC. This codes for CASSPRTSYEQYF.

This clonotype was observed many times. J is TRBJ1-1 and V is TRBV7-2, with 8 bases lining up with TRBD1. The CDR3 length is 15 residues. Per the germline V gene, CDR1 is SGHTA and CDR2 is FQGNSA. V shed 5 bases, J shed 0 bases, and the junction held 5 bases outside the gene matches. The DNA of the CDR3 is TGTGCCAGCAGCATCTCACAGGGGGTGAACACTGAAGCTTTCTTT. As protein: CASSISQGVNTEAFF.

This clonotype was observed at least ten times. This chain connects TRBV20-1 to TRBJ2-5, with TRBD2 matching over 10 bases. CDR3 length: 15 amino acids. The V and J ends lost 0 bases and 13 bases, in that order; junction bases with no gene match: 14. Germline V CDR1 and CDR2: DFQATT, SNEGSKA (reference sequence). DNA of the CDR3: TGCAGTGCTAGAGACCTAGGCCTAGCGGGAGTCTCTCCGTACTTC. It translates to CSARDLGLAGVSPYF.

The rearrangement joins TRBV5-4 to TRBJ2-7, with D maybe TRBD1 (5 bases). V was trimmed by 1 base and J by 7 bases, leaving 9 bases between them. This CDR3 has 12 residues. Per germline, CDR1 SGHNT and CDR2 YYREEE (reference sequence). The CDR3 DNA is TGTGCCAGCAGCTTGAAGGGGCGTGAGCAGTACTTC. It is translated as CASSLKGREQYF.

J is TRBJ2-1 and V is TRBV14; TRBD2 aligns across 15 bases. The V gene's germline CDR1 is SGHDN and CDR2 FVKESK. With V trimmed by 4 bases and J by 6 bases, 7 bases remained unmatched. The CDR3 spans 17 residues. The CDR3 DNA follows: TGTGCCAGCAGCCCCCGGACTAGCGGGAGGGCCGTCAATGAGCAGTTCTTC. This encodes CASSPRTSGRAVNEQFF.

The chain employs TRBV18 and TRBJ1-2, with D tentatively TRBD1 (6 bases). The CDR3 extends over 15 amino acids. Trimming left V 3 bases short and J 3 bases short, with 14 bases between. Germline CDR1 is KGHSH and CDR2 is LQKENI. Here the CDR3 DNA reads TGTGCCAGCTCACCCACAGGGTGGCTCGACTATGGCTACACCTTC. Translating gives CASSPTGWLDYGYTF.

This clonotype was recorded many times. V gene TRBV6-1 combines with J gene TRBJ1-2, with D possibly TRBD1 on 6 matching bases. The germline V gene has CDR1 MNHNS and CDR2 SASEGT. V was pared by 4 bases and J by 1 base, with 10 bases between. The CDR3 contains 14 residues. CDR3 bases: TGTGCCAGCAGTGCTAGACAGGATAACTATGGCTACACCTTC. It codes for CASSARQDNYGYTF.

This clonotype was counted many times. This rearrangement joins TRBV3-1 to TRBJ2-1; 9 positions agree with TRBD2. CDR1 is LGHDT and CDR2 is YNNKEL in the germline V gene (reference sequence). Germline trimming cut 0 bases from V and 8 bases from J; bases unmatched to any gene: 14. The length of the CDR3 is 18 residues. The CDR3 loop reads CASSQEFWREGQSYEQFF. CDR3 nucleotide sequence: TGTGCCAGCAGCCAAGAATTTTGGCGGGAGGGCCAATCCTATGAGCAGTTCTTC.

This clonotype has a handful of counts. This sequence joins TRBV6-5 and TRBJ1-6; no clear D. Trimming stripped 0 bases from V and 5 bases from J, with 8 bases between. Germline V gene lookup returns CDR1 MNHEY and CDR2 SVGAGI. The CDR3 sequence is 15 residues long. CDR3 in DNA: TGTGCCAGCAGTTACTCGAGCAGAAATAATTCACCCCTCCACTTT. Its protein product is CASSYSSRNNSPLHF.

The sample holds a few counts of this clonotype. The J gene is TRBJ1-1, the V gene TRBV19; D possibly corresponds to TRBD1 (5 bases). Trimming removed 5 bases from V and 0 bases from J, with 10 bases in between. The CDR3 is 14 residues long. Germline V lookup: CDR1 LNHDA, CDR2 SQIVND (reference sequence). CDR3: CASSWGRLNTEAFF. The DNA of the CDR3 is TGTGCCAGTAGTTGGGGACGGTTGAACACTGAAGCTTTCTTT.

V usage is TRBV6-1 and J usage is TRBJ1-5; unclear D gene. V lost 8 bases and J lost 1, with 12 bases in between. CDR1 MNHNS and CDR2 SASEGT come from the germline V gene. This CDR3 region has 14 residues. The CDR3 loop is CASFLKGSNQPQHF. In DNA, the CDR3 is TGTGCCAGCTTTTTAAAAGGGAGCAATCAGCCCCAGCATTTT.